What follows is one T cell receptor (beta chain) and its context. These data come from a study of blood T cell repertoires in COVID-19. On the study more broadly: The study drew acute and convalescent COVID-19 samples from the United States, Italy and Spain. The analysed material was cDNA or gDNA that came from T cells, B-cell-depleted T cells, or PBMCs.

Generated by immunoSEQ multiplex PCR, the TCRdb table keeps only in-frame clones and is missing some. This sample has 80,000 to 95,000 clones, with 89% found just once. This CDR3 region has 13 residues. The germline V and J ends were trimmed by 0 bases and 1 base, with 7 bases remaining between them. CDR1 is GTSNPN, CDR2 SVGIG, per germline (reference sequence). V usage is TRBV30 and J usage is TRBJ2-7, with D tentatively TRBD2 (6 bases). The sequence was obtained from a woman between 70 and 85 years old with acute or convalescent COVID-19. The sequencing sample was made of peripheral blood. The DNA for the CDR3 is TGTGCCTGGAGTGTAGGAGGGTCCTACGAGCAGTACTTC. Its translation is CAWSVGGSYEQYF. Looking up the rest from reference TRBV30 and TRBJ2-7 gives the full variable domain: SQTIHQWPATLVQPVGSPLSLECTVEGTSNPNLYWYRQAAGRGLQLLFYSVGIGQISSEVPQNLSASRPQDRQFILSSKKLLLSDSGFYLCAWSVGGSYEQYFGPGTRLTVT.